The T cell receptor beta chain under discussion was sequenced for a study of human CD8 memory T cell subsets. Whole-study findings and limits: Chao1 estimates suggested higher diversity in stem-like memory T cells than in precursor exhausted T cells.

The germline CDR1 and CDR2 sequences are LGHDT and YNNKEL (reference sequence). This CDR3 has 17 amino acids. The authors made TCR beta libraries using UMI-labeled 5' RACE. Following a re-call of the 5' RACE reads, TCRdb has one entry per CDR3 protein and lacks DNA. Recorded for this sample: approximately 12,000 distinct CDR3 sequences. Of note for this clonotype: Its antigen is unidentified.

The material sequenced was CD8+ T cells from PBMCs. The rearrangement links TRBV3-1 to TRBJ1-1; TCRdb's D call, TRBD1, is unchecked because there is no DNA. The source is a human donor in good health. The CDR3 is CASSQDFQGSGNTEAFF.